Listed below are T cell receptor beta chains from one sample, sequenced in a study of T-cell reconstitution after alpha-beta-depleted transplantation in children. TCRdb redid the calling of the PCR reads with MiXCR, one entry per CDR3 protein. The table lists about 240,000 distinct CDR3 sequences, roughly a quarter of them singletons. This sample comprised PBMCs, obtained before TCRalphabeta/CD19-depleted stem cell transplant. These TCRs come from a girl aged 2 to 9 with Fanconi anemia, due to receive a stem cell transplant. CDR3s include the opening cysteine and the closing phenylalanine or tryptophan. D genes are given only for firm matches. Some rows have no size entry. The others give once, few or many, or a class for an expanded clone.

D gene: -
clone size: -
V gene: TRBV19
J gene: TRBJ2-1
CDR3 DNA: TGTGCCAGTAGTTCGGGATACAATGAGCAGTTCTTC
CDR3 protein: CASSSGYNEQFF

D gene: -
clone size: many
V gene: TRBV21-1
J gene: TRBJ2-6
CDR3 DNA: TGTGCCAGCAACCAGACAGAACTTGGGGCCAACGTCCTGACTTTC
CDR3 protein: CASNQTELGANVLTF

D gene: TRBD1
clone size: -
V gene: TRBV7-2
J gene: TRBJ1-4
CDR3 DNA: TGTGCCAGCAGCTTCGACAGGGGAAATGAAAAACTGTTTTTT
CDR3 protein: CASSFDRGNEKLFF

D gene: -
clone size: few
V gene: TRBV6-5
J gene: TRBJ2-7
CDR3 DNA: TGTGCCAGCAGTTACTCTGGAGCGCAGTACTTC
CDR3 protein: CASSYSGAQYF

D gene: -
clone size: many
V gene: TRBV5-1
J gene: TRBJ2-3
CDR3 DNA: TGCGCCAGCAGCCTACGCACAGATACGCAGTATTTT
CDR3 protein: CASSLRTDTQYF

D gene: TRBD1
clone size: many
V gene: TRBV29-1
J gene: TRBJ2-7
CDR3 DNA: TGCAGCGTGAAACAGGGGAACGAGCAGTACTTC
CDR3 protein: CSVKQGNEQYF

D gene: -
clone size: few
V gene: TRBV3-1
J gene: TRBJ2-7
CDR3 DNA: TGTGCCAGCAGCCAAGATTTAGGGGAGACCTACGAGCAGTACTTC
CDR3 protein: CASSQDLGETYEQYF

D gene: -
clone size: -
V gene: TRBV29-1
J gene: TRBJ2-5
CDR3 DNA: TGCAGCGTTGAAGCAGGGTATGAGGAGACCCAGTACTTC
CDR3 protein: CSVEAGYEETQYF

D gene: -
clone size: few
V gene: TRBV29-1
J gene: TRBJ1-2
CDR3 DNA: TGCAGCGCCCGGGTCGGGTTTGGCTACACCTTC
CDR3 protein: CSARVGFGYTF

D gene: -
clone size: few
V gene: TRBV30
J gene: TRBJ2-2
CDR3 DNA: TGTGCCTGGAGTGTAAGAAGGGACACCGGGGAGCTGTTTTTT
CDR3 protein: CAWSVRRDTGELFF

D gene: TRBD2
clone size: few
V gene: TRBV7-3
J gene: TRBJ2-5
CDR3 DNA: TGTGCCAGCAGCTTAAGGGGGCTAGCGGGGGGACAAGAGACCCAGTACTTC
CDR3 protein: CASSLRGLAGGQETQYF

D gene: -
clone size: -
V gene: TRBV6-2/TRBV6-3
J gene: TRBJ2-5
CDR3 DNA: TGTGCCAGCAGTTACCGGGCCAAAAACCAGGGGGAGACCCAGTACTTC
CDR3 protein: CASSYRAKNQGETQYF

D gene: -
clone size: few
V gene: TRBV7-9
J gene: TRBJ2-3
CDR3 DNA: TGTGCCAGCAGCTTAGGGTGGGAGCGCACAGATACGCAGTATTTT
CDR3 protein: CASSLGWERTDTQYF

D gene: TRBD2
clone size: many
V gene: TRBV11-2
J gene: TRBJ2-1
CDR3 DNA: TGTGCCAGCAGCTTAGATGGGCTAGCGGGGATCTCCTACAATGAGCAGTTCTTC
CDR3 protein: CASSLDGLAGISYNEQFF

D gene: TRBD1
clone size: many
V gene: TRBV27
J gene: TRBJ1-1
CDR3 DNA: TGTGCCAGCAAAGGAGGGGGACAGGGGCTGAACACTGAAGCTTTCTTT
CDR3 protein: CASKGGGQGLNTEAFF

D gene: TRBD1
clone size: few
V gene: TRBV6-4
J gene: TRBJ2-7
CDR3 DNA: TGTGCCAGCAGTGAAGGGATAAGGGGAATACGACAGGGAAAGTGGTACTTC
CDR3 protein: CASSEGIRGIRQGKWYF

D gene: -
clone size: many
V gene: TRBV29-1
J gene: TRBJ2-7
CDR3 DNA: TGCAGCGCCGGACTGTCCTACGAGCAGTACTTC
CDR3 protein: CSAGLSYEQYF

D gene: TRBD2
clone size: many
V gene: TRBV20-1
J gene: TRBJ2-7
CDR3 DNA: TGCAGTGCTAGAGATCGACTAGCGGGGGCCTACCTCCACTTC
CDR3 protein: CSARDRLAGAYLHF